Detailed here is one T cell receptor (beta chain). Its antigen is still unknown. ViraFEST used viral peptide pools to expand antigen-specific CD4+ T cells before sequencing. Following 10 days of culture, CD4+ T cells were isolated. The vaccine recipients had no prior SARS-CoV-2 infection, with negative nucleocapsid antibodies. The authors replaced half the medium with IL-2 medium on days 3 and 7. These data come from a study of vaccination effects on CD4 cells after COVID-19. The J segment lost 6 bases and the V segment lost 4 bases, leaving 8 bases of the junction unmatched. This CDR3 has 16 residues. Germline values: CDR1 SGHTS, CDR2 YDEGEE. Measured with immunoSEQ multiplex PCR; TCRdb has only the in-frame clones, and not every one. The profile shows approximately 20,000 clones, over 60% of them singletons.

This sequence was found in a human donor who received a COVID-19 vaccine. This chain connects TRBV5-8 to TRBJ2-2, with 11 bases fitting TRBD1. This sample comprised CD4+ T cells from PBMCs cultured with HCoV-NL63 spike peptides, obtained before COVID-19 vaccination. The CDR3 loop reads CASSLGTGGLPGELFF. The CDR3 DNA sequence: TGTGCCAGCAGCCTCGGGACAGGGGGTTTGCCCGGGGAGCTGTTTTTT.